This record looks at one TCR beta chain sequence and its context. The data were obtained in a study of cytomegalovirus exposure and HLA in healthy donors. Sequencing was performed with immunoSEQ multiplex PCR; in TCRdb, only in-frame clones are kept and a portion is missing. This table holds about 140,000 clones, about nine tenths found once. CDR1 is MNHEY, CDR2 SVGAGI, per germline. The CDR3 contains 14 residues. The receptor was isolated from a young man in good health and CMV-seronegative. The chain combines TRBV6-5 with TRBJ2-7; TRBD2 aligns across 11 bases. The sequencing input was PBMCs. The CDR3 nucleotides read TGTGCCAGCAGTTACTCGGGACTAGCGGATTCCTATGACGTC. This gives the protein CASSYSGLADSYDV.